The source of this TCR beta chain is a study of T cell responses to AZD1222 COVID-19 vaccine. Study findings and constraints: The donor cohort was predominantly white British with a female majority, and clonal diversity may have been underestimated. Repertoire collection took place solely once the T cell response had peaked.

Germline V CDR1 and CDR2: SGDLS, YYNGEE. The CDR3 length is 13 residues. V lost 7 bases, J lost 2 bases, and 9 bases lay in between. A word on this clone: Its cognate antigen is unknown.

TCRdb's table, derived via immunoSEQ multiplex PCR, lists solely in-frame clones and lacks some. The sample includes about 180,000 clones, less than 90% of them seen just once. The source material was peripheral blood, sampled on day 0 of AZD1222 vaccination. The TCR comes from an adult in good health. The chain employs TRBV9 and TRBJ2-2; D possibly matches TRBD1 or TRBD2 (6 bases each). DNA for the CDR3: TGTGCCAGCTCCGGGGGCAACACCGGGGAGCTGTTTTTT. Its translation is CASSGGNTGELFF.